Shown below are 5 T cell receptor beta chains from a single sample sequenced in a study of CD8 T cells in acute hepatitis C reinfection. Time point reported: naive CD8 control sorted from an acute-time-point sample. Method: immunoSEQ multiplex PCR; TCRdb's copy keeps in-frame clones and lacks some. The data show some 40,000 clones, approximately 87% seen once. Sample: naive CD8+ T cells from PBMCs. The receptors derive from a man under 40 with chronic hepatitis C.

The V call is TRBV7-9, the J call TRBJ2-7; a possible D gene is TRBD2 (7 bases). Per germline, CDR1 SEHNR and CDR2 FQNEAQ (reference sequence). The CDR3 has 16 residues. Trimming cost V 8 bases and J 4 bases, with 24 bases left between them. The CDR3 loop reads CASGPLGGAGVYEQYF. CDR3 nucleotide sequence: TGTGCCAGCGGCCCGCTTGGGGGGGCGGGAGTTTACGAGCAGTACTTC. The whole variable domain, filled in from reference TRBV7-9 and TRBJ2-7, reads DTGVSQNPRHKITKRGQNVTFRCDPISEHNRLYWYRQTLGQGPEFLTYFQNEAQLEKSRLLSDRFSAERPKGSFSTLEIQRTEQGDSAMYLCASGPLGGAGVYEQYFGPGTRLTVT.

This clone was observed a few times. The CDR3 region is CASSQTGYGSPLHF. DNA of the CDR3: TGCGCCAGCAGCCAGACAGGGTATGGTTCACCCCTCCACTTT. This chain connects TRBV4-3 to TRBJ1-6; the match to TRBD1 covers 7 bases. V lost 3 bases to trimming and J lost 9 bases; unmatched junction nucleotides: 5. CDR1 is LGHNA, CDR2 YSLEER, per germline. There are 14 residues in the CDR3.

J is TRBJ2-7 and V is TRBV7-6; D is ambiguous. This CDR3 region has 13 residues. V lost 1 base to trimming and J lost 4 bases, with 8 bases between them. Germline assignment: CDR1 SGHVS and CDR2 FNYEAQ. The CDR3 sequence is CASSLGSWYEQYF. The CDR3 region has the DNA TGTGCCAGCAGCTTAGGGAGTTGGTACGAGCAGTACTTC.

The chain carries TRBV4-1 and TRBJ2-2; possible D gene TRBD1, 6 bases. Germline-derived CDR1 and CDR2 are MGHRA and YSYEKL. Trimming pared 1 base from V and 3 bases from J, leaving 15 bases between. The CDR3 consists of 17 residues. CDR3 region: CASSQAFGQLDTGELFF. The DNA for the CDR3 is TGCGCCAGCAGCCAAGCCTTTGGACAGTTGGACACCGGGGAGCTGTTTTTT.

This chain links TRBV9 with TRBJ2-7; D is tentatively TRBD1 or TRBD2 (6 bases each). V lost 7 bases to trimming and J lost 5 bases, with 16 bases between them. The CDR3 runs 13 residues. CDR1 and CDR2 from the germline V gene are SGDLS and YYNGEE. The CDR3 protein is CASAWGATDEQYF. CDR3 DNA: TGTGCCAGCGCGTGGGGGGCTACAGACGAGCAGTACTTC.